This TCR beta chain stems from a study of cytomegalovirus exposure and HLA in healthy donors. V dropped 1 base and J dropped 8 bases, with 12 bases sitting between them. The CDR3 has 14 amino acids. CDR1 and CDR2 from the germline V gene are SNHLY and FYNNEI. As regards this clone: Its antigen is not identified.

Notes on the study in general: The dataset shows that most TCR sequences were rare, while some public TCRs occurred in many donors. Researchers counted approximately 160 TCR beta chains as cytomegalovirus-associated.

The primer mix had 60 Vbeta and 13 Jbeta primers. This table comes from immunoSEQ multiplex PCR, and its TCRdb copy is limited to in-frame clones, with some not included. Of around 130,000 clones in the sample, 75% to 85% were seen once. The material sequenced was PBMCs. The receptor's source is a woman younger than 35 in good health and CMV-seropositive. V is TRBV2 and J is TRBJ2-1; D gene unclear. CDR3 loop: CASSEGAGYYEQFF. CDR3 sequence (DNA): TGTGCCAGCAGTGAAGGGGCCGGTTATTATGAGCAGTTCTTC.